This T cell receptor beta chain was captured by sequencing in a study of CD8+CD57+ T cells in acquired aplastic anemia. For CDR3 and TCR beta VDJ profiling, genomic DNA was the template used. MiXCR, applied by TCRdb to the reads, yields one record per CDR3 protein. The table has approximately 250,000 distinct CDR3 sequences, around 82% seen once. All sequencing subjects had displayed CD8+CD57+ cell expansion on flow cytometry. No patient had been given any therapy when blood was sampled. The clonotype originates from a human donor with aplastic anemia. Sequenced input: sorted CD4+, CD8+, or CD8+CD57+ T cells (not recorded which) from PBMCs.

The CDR3, as DNA: TGTGCCAGTAGTATGGGGGGGGCCCGCTTGACAGATACGCAGTATTTT. Its translation: CASSMGGARLTDTQYF. The chain recombines TRBV19 with TRBJ2-3; weak D call: TRBD2 (7 bases). The germline V gene encodes CDR1 LNHDA and CDR2 SQIVND (reference sequence). This CDR3 has 16 amino acids. Trimming shortened V by 3 bases and J by 3 bases, and 16 bases separated the two germline ends.